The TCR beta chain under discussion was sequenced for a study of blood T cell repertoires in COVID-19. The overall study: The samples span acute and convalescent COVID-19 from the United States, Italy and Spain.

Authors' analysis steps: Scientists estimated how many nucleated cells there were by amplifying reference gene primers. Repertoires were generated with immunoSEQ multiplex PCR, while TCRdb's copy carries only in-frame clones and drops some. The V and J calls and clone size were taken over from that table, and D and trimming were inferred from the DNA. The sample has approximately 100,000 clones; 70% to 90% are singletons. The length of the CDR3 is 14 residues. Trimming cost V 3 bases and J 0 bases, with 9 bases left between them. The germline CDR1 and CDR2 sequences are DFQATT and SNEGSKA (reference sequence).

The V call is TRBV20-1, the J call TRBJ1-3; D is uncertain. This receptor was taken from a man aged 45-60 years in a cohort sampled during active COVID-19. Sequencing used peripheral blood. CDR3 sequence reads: CSASAESSGNTIYF. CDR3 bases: TGCAGTGCTAGTGCGGAGAGCTCTGGAAACACCATATATTTT.